These 19 T cell receptor beta chains came from one sample sequenced in a study of vaccination and CD4 T cells after COVID-19. No antigen has been assigned to these receptors. With the Oncomine TCR Beta short-read assay, DNA from cultured CD4+ T cells was sequenced. TCRdb redid the calling of the PCR reads with MiXCR, one entry per CDR3 protein. The sample consists of about 13,000 distinct CDR3 sequences, about 51% of them appearing once. Treatment in this sample: approximately nine-day PBMC culture with coronavirus spike peptide pools or control peptides (ViraFEST assay). Sequenced input: CD4+ T cells from blood, cultured in vitro. The receptors here all came from a human donor who had recovered from COVID-19.

The chain employs TRBV6-1 and TRBJ1-4; 7 positions match TRBD1. This CDR3 spans 15 amino acids. The V gene end was trimmed by 7 bases and the J gene end by 8 bases; junction bases not matched to a gene: 13. From germline, CDR1 is MNHNS and CDR2 SASEGT. Here the CDR3 reads CASTQNQGDGEKLFF. DNA for the CDR3: TGTGCCAGCACCCAGAATCAGGGGGACGGAGAAAAACTGTTTTTT.

This rearrangement joins TRBV2 to TRBJ1-4, with D perhaps matching TRBD1 (6 bases). The germline V and J ends were trimmed by 3 bases and 8 bases, with 13 bases remaining between them. The CDR3 sequence is 14 residues long. CDR1 SNHLY and CDR2 FYNNEI come from the germline V gene. CDR3: CASSDSRGGEKLFF. CDR3 sequence (DNA): TGTGCCAGCAGTGACAGCAGGGGCGGCGAAAAACTGTTTTTT.

This clonotype was seen a few times. The chain is built from TRBV20-1 and TRBJ2-6; TRBD2 agrees at 11 bases. CDR1 is DFQATT and CDR2 is SNEGSKA in the germline V gene (reference sequence). The CDR3 spans 16 residues. With V trimmed by 8 bases and J by 3 bases, 9 bases remained unmatched. The CDR3 DNA follows: TGCAGTCCGTCGAACCTAGCGGGAGGTGGGGCCAACGTCCTGACTTTC. It is translated as CSPSNLAGGGANVLTF.

The sample holds a few counts of this clonotype. The rearrangement links TRBV28 to TRBJ1-1; 7 bases map to TRBD1. The germline V gene encodes CDR1 MDHEN and CDR2 SYDVKM. This CDR3 region has 13 residues. V was pared by 6 bases and J by 0 bases, with 1 base of the junction left unmatched. In nucleotides, the CDR3 is TGTGCCAGCAGGGGGACAGTGAACACTGAAGCTTTCTTT. The encoded protein is CASRGTVNTEAFF.

A remark on this clonotype: The junction and the germline gene differ at one end; a read error may be behind it. V usage is TRBV5-1 and J usage is TRBJ2-5, with D possibly matching TRBD2 (6 bases). Germline V gene sequence: CDR1 SGHRS, CDR2 YFSETQ. The CDR3 extends over 15 amino acids. The CDR3 nucleotides read TGCACCAGCAGAGGGAATAGCGGAAACCAAGAGACCCAGTACTTC. This gives the protein CTSRGNSGNQETQYF.

The chain uses TRBV9 and TRBJ1-1, with D perhaps TRBD1 (5 bases). CDR1 SGDLS and CDR2 YYNGEE come from the germline V gene. The CDR3 extends over 15 amino acids. V lost 4 bases to trimming and J lost 4 bases, with 17 bases between them. DNA for the CDR3: TGTGCCAGCAGCCCCGAGGACCGGAGGGGCACTGAAGCTTTCTTT. It specifies CASSPEDRRGTEAFF.

V usage is TRBV6-1 and J usage is TRBJ2-7; D call uncertain. The CDR3 runs 14 residues. Trimming removed 6 bases from V and 1 base from J, with 13 bases in between. The germline CDR1 and CDR2 sequences are MNHNS and SASEGT. The CDR3 nucleotides are TGTGCCAGCAGGAAAGGTACGGATTCCTACGAGCAGTACTTC. Residues: CASRKGTDSYEQYF.

The rearrangement links TRBV19 to TRBJ2-3, with D perhaps given as TRBD1 or TRBD2 (7 bases each). Germline CDR1 and CDR2: LNHDA and SQIVND (reference sequence). The V end lost 2 bases, the J end lost 3 bases, and 12 bases lay between the germline ends. CDR3 length equals 15 residues. CDR3 in amino acids: CASSIPGGGTDTQYF. DNA for the CDR3: TGTGCCAGTAGTATACCAGGGGGGGGGACAGATACGCAGTATTTT.

The chain combines TRBV11-1 with TRBJ2-7, with D possibly matching TRBD2 (6 bases). Trimming removed 8 bases from V and 3 bases from J, with 14 bases in between. The CDR3 spans 13 residues. CDR1 is SGHAT and CDR2 is FQDESV in the germline V gene (reference sequence). The CDR3 coding sequence is TGTGCCAGCCCGGGACTGGAAAACTACGAGCAGTACTTC. It encodes CASPGLENYEQYF.

Remarks on this clonotype: Just one base apart from a much larger clone, this may be a read error. The chain links TRBV5-1 to TRBJ2-7; the D gene could be TRBD1 or TRBD2 (5 bases each). From germline, CDR1 is SGHRS and CDR2 YFSETQ. V was pared by 4 bases and J by 0 bases, with 14 bases between. The CDR3 has 15 residues. In DNA, the CDR3 is TGCGCCAGCAGCCGGGACCCCACAAGCTCCTACGAGCAGTACTTC. As protein: CASSRDPTSSYEQYF.

The J gene is TRBJ2-1, the V gene TRBV20-1, with unresolved D. The CDR3 loop spans 11 amino acids. The ends were cut back, 3 bases at V and 4 bases at J, with 4 bases in the middle. Germline values: CDR1 DFQATT, CDR2 SNEGSKA (reference sequence). CDR3 amino acids: CSARVYNEQFF. The DNA for the CDR3 is TGCAGTGCTAGGGTATACAATGAGCAGTTCTTC.

V is TRBV2 and J is TRBJ2-3; 8 nucleotides line up with TRBD1. Trimming cost V 8 bases and J 5 bases; bases outside gene matches: 9. There are 14 residues in the CDR3. Germline V gene data show CDR1 as SNHLY and CDR2 as FYNNEI. The CDR3 reads CASGPGQGGDTQYF. CDR3 nucleotides: TGTGCCAGCGGTCCCGGACAGGGTGGAGATACGCAGTATTTT.

This rearrangement joins TRBV2 to TRBJ1-5; the D is unclear. CDR1 and CDR2 (germline): SNHLY, FYNNEI. The CDR3 loop spans 15 amino acids. Trimming pared 4 bases from V and 6 bases from J, leaving 16 bases between. In DNA, the CDR3 is TGTGCCAGCAGTGTTGGGCAGGCATCCACTCAGCCCCAGCATTTT. Translated: CASSVGQASTQPQHF.

This clonotype showed up just a few times. The chain has TRBV7-9 and TRBJ2-5, with TRBD1 matching over 7 bases. This CDR3 is 14 amino acids long. V lost 5 bases and J lost 2; bases outside the gene matches: 5. Germline V gene data show CDR1 as SEHNR and CDR2 as FQNEAQ (reference sequence). This CDR3 is CASSLGTEQETQYF. DNA for the CDR3: TGTGCCAGCAGCCTAGGGACAGAACAAGAGACCCAGTACTTC. The complete variable domain, with remaining parts taken from reference TRBV7-9 and TRBJ2-5, reads DTGVSQNPRHKITKRGQNVTFRCDPISEHNRLYWYRQTLGQGPEFLTYFQNEAQLEKSRLLSDRFSAERPKGSFSTLEIQRTEQGDSAMYLCASSLGTEQETQYFGPGTRLLVL.

The V call is TRBV5-1, the J call TRBJ2-7; D assignment may be TRBD1 or TRBD2 (5 bases each). Trimming took 0 bases from V and 2 from J, leaving 12 bases between them. Germline V gene data show CDR1 as SGHRS and CDR2 as YFSETQ. CDR3 length: 15 residues. This CDR3 is CASSLDGTPAYEQYF. The CDR3 nucleotides are TGCGCCAGCAGCTTGGACGGGACGCCGGCCTACGAGCAGTACTTC.

The J gene is TRBJ2-5, the V gene TRBV20-1; possible D gene TRBD2, 6 bases. V lost 4 bases and J lost 5, with 17 bases in between. The CDR3 totals 14 residues. Germline V gene sequence: CDR1 DFQATT, CDR2 SNEGSKA (reference sequence). CDR3 in amino acids: CSAKWRGEVETQYF. The CDR3 DNA sequence: TGCAGTGCTAAATGGAGGGGAGAAGTGGAGACCCAGTACTTC.

This clonotype showed up just a few times. The V gene is TRBV6-1, the J gene TRBJ1-5, with TRBD1 matching over 7 bases. J gave up 6 bases and V 6 bases, and 14 bases lay outside the gene matches. CDR3 length equals 16 residues. Germline V CDR1 and CDR2: MNHNS, SASEGT. Here the CDR3 reads CASRAQGSAASQPQHF. The CDR3 DNA reads as TGTGCCAGCAGAGCACAGGGGTCCGCAGCCAGTCAGCCCCAGCATTTT.

This chain connects TRBV21-1 to TRBJ2-2. TRBV21-1 is annotated as a pseudogene. The CDR3 runs 14 residues. The CDR3 region is CASSKGQNTGELFF. The CDR3 DNA sequence: TGTGCCAGCAGCAAAGGACAGAACACCGGGGAGCTGTTTTTT.

The chain has TRBV7-8 and TRBJ2-3; tentative D call: TRBD2 (6 bases). This CDR3 is 15 amino acids long. Germline V lookup: CDR1 SGHVS, CDR2 FQNEAQ. The V end was cut by 3 bases, the J end by 4 bases, with 14 bases between. CDR3 sequence: CASSFLAGPSDTQYF. CDR3 DNA sequence: TGTGCCAGCAGCTTTTTGGCGGGACCCTCAGATACGCAGTATTTT.